This T cell receptor beta chain was obtained from a study of cytomegalovirus exposure and HLA in healthy donors. General study results and limits: Rare sequences made up most TCRs, while some public TCRs were found in many donors. There were about 160 TCR beta chains listed as cytomegalovirus-associated.

V was cut by 8 bases and J by 3 bases, with 10 bases left in between. The CDR3 is 12 residues long. The germline CDR1 and CDR2 sequences are MNHNY and SVGAGI (reference sequence). TCRdb's copy holds only in-frame clones and misses some; the assay was immunoSEQ multiplex PCR. The data contain some 85,000 clones, about 96% of them singletons. Regarding this clone: Its antigen is not known.

The donors were members of the roughly 120-subject validation cohort (separate from the approximately 670-subject first cohort). The sample consisted of PBMCs. The receptor was isolated from a woman aged 18-29 years in good health and CMV-seronegative. The chain is built from TRBV6-6 and TRBJ1-1; unclear D gene. The CDR3 protein is CASGDGYTEAFF. The DNA of the CDR3 is TGTGCCAGCGGTGACGGGTACACTGAAGCTTTCTTT.